The 7 T cell receptor beta chains listed next were all sequenced from one sample in a study of vaccination and CD4 T cells after COVID-19. The treatment here: approximately nine-day PBMC culture with coronavirus spike peptide pools or control peptides (ViraFEST assay). CD4+ T cells of the unexposed donor were collected before the COVID-19 pandemic (2011-2018). No antigens are known for them. CD4+ T cells that had been cultured provided DNA sequenced with the Oncomine TCR Beta short-read assay. One entry per CDR3 protein, called by TCRdb with MiXCR from the PCR reads. The table includes 8,000 to 10,000 distinct CDR3 sequences, about 36% detected once. Sequencing was done on a sample of CD4+ T cells from blood, cultured in vitro. The receptors come from a human donor in good health.

The rearrangement uses TRBV30 and TRBJ2-3; tentative D call: TRBD1 (7 bases). V was trimmed by 1 base and J by 3 bases, leaving 17 bases between them. The CDR3 runs 16 residues. Germline-derived CDR1 and CDR2 are GTSNPN and SVGIG (reference sequence). The CDR3 here is CAWSGIRGRYTDTQYF. CDR3 nucleotide sequence: TGTGCCTGGAGTGGGATCAGGGGGAGGTATACAGATACGCAGTATTTT. The full variable domain, with the rest looked up from reference TRBV30 and TRBJ2-3, is SQTIHQWPATLVQPVGSPLSLECTVEGTSNPNLYWYRQAAGRGLQLLFYSVGIGQISSEVPQNLSASRPQDRQFILSSKKLLLSDSGFYLCAWSGIRGRYTDTQYFGPGTRLTVL.

The chain uses TRBV5-6 and TRBJ2-1; possible D gene TRBD1, 5 bases. Germline CDR1 reads SGHDT; CDR2 reads YYEEEE. V was clipped by 5 bases and J by 0 bases, with 15 bases between them. CDR3 size: 16 residues. CDR3: CASRSPDTFSYNEQFF. The CDR3 region has the DNA TGTGCCAGCAGATCCCCGGACACCTTCTCCTACAATGAGCAGTTCTTC.

V is TRBV7-2 and J is TRBJ2-1, with TRBD2 matching 7 bases. Germline trimming cut 1 base from V and 8 bases from J; bases unmatched to any gene: 8. This CDR3 comprises 15 residues. Germline V gives CDR1 SGHTA, CDR2 FQGNSA. In nucleotides, the CDR3 is TGTGCCAGCAGCTTAGAGCGGGGTGTAGTCTATGAGCAGTTCTTC. Its translation is CASSLERGVVYEQFF.

This sequence joins TRBV7-2 and TRBJ2-3; D perhaps matches TRBD2 (7 bases). Deletions cut 1 base from V and 2 bases from J, with 10 bases between. This CDR3 has 15 residues. In germline, CDR1 is SGHTA, CDR2 FQGNSA. The CDR3 coding sequence is TGTGCCAGCAGCTTAGTCGGGGGGCCCACAGATACGCAGTATTTT. It is translated as CASSLVGGPTDTQYF.

The rearrangement uses TRBV2 and TRBJ1-1; 8 bases fit TRBD1. Germline V gene lookup returns CDR1 SNHLY and CDR2 FYNNEI. Losses at the gene ends were 5 bases for V and 6 bases for J; bases not matched to a gene: 14. The CDR3 has 16 residues. This CDR3 is CASSYPFGQGVAEAFF. DNA of the CDR3: TGTGCCAGCAGTTACCCCTTCGGACAGGGAGTCGCTGAAGCTTTCTTT.

This clonotype was seen only a few times. The chain combines TRBV25-1 with TRBJ1-2; D might be TRBD1 (5 bases). Looked up from germline, CDR1 is MGHDK and CDR2 is SYGVNS. Between the trimmed V and J ends, which lost 2 bases and 4 bases, there was a span of 14 bases. The CDR3 runs to 15 residues. The CDR3 is CASSEERGTGYGYTF. CDR3 nucleotide sequence: TGTGCCAGCAGTGAAGAAAGGGGTACGGGCTATGGCTACACCTTC.

This clonotype came up a few times. The chain has TRBV20-1 and TRBJ1-2; D unclear. Germline V CDR1 and CDR2: DFQATT, SNEGSKA (reference sequence). The CDR3 is 14 amino acids. Between the trimmed V and J ends, which lost 3 bases and 1 base, there was a span of 12 bases. The CDR3: CSASLAGNNYGYTF. As DNA, the CDR3 is TGCAGTGCTAGTCTGGCGGGGAATAACTATGGCTACACCTTC.